These T cell receptor beta chains were read from a single sample in a study of glioma-infiltrating T cells. One entry per CDR3 protein, called by TCRdb with MiXCR from the multiplex PCR reads. The sample includes more than 90,000 distinct CDR3 sequences, roughly 39% seen only once; the top ten take roughly two fifths. Sequenced material: glioma tissue, nonneoplastic brain tissue, or PBMCs (not recorded which). The source of these receptors is a human donor with low-grade glioma or glioblastoma, undergoing nonglioma brain surgery, or in good health (not recorded which). Each CDR3 is given with its conserved first and last residue. Each record gives: V gene, clone size, J gene, D gene, CDR3 DNA, CDR3 protein. D genes are given only for firm matches. Clone sizes are given selectively: once, few, many, or a class where the clone is expanded.

TRBV6-6	.	TRBJ2-7	TRBD2	TGTGCCAGCAGTTTCGCTAGCGGGAGGGCCGGTGAGCAGTACTTC	CASSFASGRAGEQYF
TRBV20-1	many	TRBJ2-3	TRBD1	TGCAGTGCTAACAGGGGGCTGGCAGATACGCAGTATTTT	CSANRGLADTQYF
TRBV28	many	TRBJ1-4	.	TGTGCCAGCAGTTTAAGGGGGTTTTGGGAAAAACTGTTTTTT	CASSLRGFWEKLFF
TRBV7-2	many	TRBJ2-7	TRBD2	TGTGCCAGCAGGAACCAGGCGGGAGGGTACGAGCAGTACTTC	CASRNQAGGYEQYF
TRBV28	.	TRBJ2-7	.	TGTGCCAGCGGTTTATTTCGAATCGCTAGCGAGCAGTACTTT	CASGLFRIASEQYF
TRBV18	.	TRBJ2-2	TRBD2	TGTGCCAGCTCACCGGGACTAGCGAACACCGGGGAGCTGTTTTTT	CASSPGLANTGELFF
TRBV29-1	few	TRBJ2-5	TRBD2	TGCAGCGTTTCGGCCTTCAGTAGCGGGGGGCTGATCCCCCAAGAGACCCAGTACTTC	CSVSAFSSGGLIPQETQYF
TRBV29-1	few	TRBJ2-7	TRBD1	TGCAGCGGTGGACAGGGGCCAGCCTACGAGCAGTACTTC	CSGGQGPAYEQYF
TRBV5-1	few	TRBJ1-4	TRBD1	TGCGCCAGCAGCTACGGCTCGGACAGGGTCGGGGGATTTCGTGAAAAACTGTTTTTT	CASSYGSDRVGGFREKLFF
TRBV20-1	many	TRBJ2-7	.	TGCAGTGCTACCCCGCAGGGACGCTACGAGCAGTACTTC	CSATPQGRYEQYF
TRBV12-3/TRBV12-4	many	TRBJ2-1	.	TGTGCCAGCAGTAAACAGGGTCTAGCGGCCACCAATGAGCAGTTCTTC	CASSKQGLAATNEQFF
TRBV5-4	many	TRBJ2-3	TRBD1	TGTGCCAGCAGCTGGGAAGGACAGGGAACAGATACGCAGTATTTT	CASSWEGQGTDTQYF
TRBV11-3	once	TRBJ2-3	TRBD1	TGTGCCAGCAGCACTCCGGACAGGGGATCAACAGATACGCAGTATTTT	CASSTPDRGSTDTQYF
TRBV20-1	.	TRBJ1-5	.	TGCAGTGCTCATACCTTAGGGGTAGGTAATCAGTCCCAGCACTTT	CSAHTLGVGNQSQHF
TRBV20-1	.	TRBJ2-2	.	TGCAGTGCCATTGGCCCGAACACCCGGGAGCTGTTTTTC	CSAIGPNTRELFF
TRBV20-1	.	TRBJ2-7	TRBD2	TGCAGTGCTAATGGGGGGGAGAGCTCCTACGAGCAGTACTTC	CSANGGESSYEQYF
TRBV19	many	TRBJ2-3	.	TGTGCCAGTAGGAACATGGGCACAGATACGCAGTATTTT	CASRNMGTDTQYF
TRBV27	many	TRBJ1-4	.	TGTGCCAGCGCCCCGATACAGGGACATGAAAAACTGTTTTTT	CASAPIQGHEKLFF
TRBV6-2/TRBV6-3	.	TRBJ2-1	TRBD1	TGTGCCAGCAGTTACCTTCGGACAGGGGGCTATGAGCAGTTCTTC	CASSYLRTGGYEQFF
TRBV20-1	many	TRBJ1-6	.	TGCAGTGCTAGAGATTTCCCCCACGGCGGTTCACCCCTCCACTTT	CSARDFPHGGSPLHF
TRBV4-1	.	TRBJ2-1	.	TGCGCCAGCAGACCGGTGAGGGGGATTACAACTAGCAATGAGCAGTTCTTC	CASRPVRGITTSNEQFF
TRBV20-1	many	TRBJ1-6	TRBD1	TGCAGTGCTCAGGACAGGGGGGGGAATTCACCCCTCCACTTT	CSAQDRGGNSPLHF
TRBV7-2	many	TRBJ2-3	.	TGTGCCAGCAGCTTCGCCGGATTGGATACGCAGTATTTT	CASSFAGLDTQYF
TRBV6-6	.	TRBJ1-2	.	TGTGTCAGCAGTTACTCTGGCAGAGGGCAAGGCTACACCTTC	CVSSYSGRGQGYTF
TRBV20-1	many	TRBJ2-2	TRBD1	TGCAGTGCTCCAGGGACAGGGTCCACCGGGGAGCTGTTTTTT	CSAPGTGSTGELFF
TRBV11-2	.	TRBJ2-3	TRBD2	TGTGCCAGCAGCGCCCGAGTAGCGGGGGCCGTCAGGGATACGCAGTATTTT	CASSARVAGAVRDTQYF
TRBV12-3/TRBV12-4	.	TRBJ2-5	.	TGTACCAGCAGCCAACTAGAGACCCAGTACTTC	CTSSQLETQYF
TRBV20-1	many	TRBJ2-7	TRBD2	TGCAGTGCTAAGTATAGCGGGGCGCGCTACGAGCAGTACTTC	CSAKYSGARYEQYF
TRBV20-1	.	TRBJ1-3	.	TGCGGTGCCTGGCGGGGCTCTGGAAACACCATATATTTT	CGAWRGSGNTIYF